The present T cell receptor (beta chain) was sequenced within a study of T cell responses to AZD1222 COVID-19 vaccine. Trimming removed 7 bases at V and 2 bases at J, with 10 bases between. CDR1 MNHEY and CDR2 SMNVEV come from the germline V gene (reference sequence). The CDR3 has 13 residues. Generated by immunoSEQ multiplex PCR, the TCRdb table keeps only in-frame clones and is missing some. The sample lists 110,000 to 150,000 clones, almost 90% occurring once. The rearrangement joins TRBV27 to TRBJ2-3; D not certain. The sequenced sample was peripheral blood, obtained on day 0 of AZD1222 vaccination. This TCR came from an adult in good health. The CDR3 reads CASTGGYTDTQYF. CDR3 nucleotides: TGTGCCAGCACAGGCGGATACACAGATACGCAGTATTTT.